Given below is one T cell receptor (beta chain) in context. The entry originates in a study of cytotoxic CD8 clonotypes in ibrutinib-treated CLL. The table came from immunoSEQ multiplex PCR; TCRdb's copy has only in-frame clones and leaves some out. This table has about 140,000 clones, 80% appearing once. This sequence originates from a human donor with chronic lymphocytic leukemia. The sequencing here drew on PBMCs, taken after 36 months of ibrutinib treatment.

The CDR3 DNA reads TGTGCCTGGAGTGTCTGGAAGGACTATGGCTACACCTTC. It translates to CAWSVWKDYGYTF. The chain employs TRBV30 and TRBJ1-2; D is unresolved. The V gene lost 0 bases and the J gene lost 3 bases, with 8 bases spanning the gap. The CDR3 extends over 13 amino acids. The germline V gene has CDR1 GTSNPN and CDR2 SVGIG (reference sequence).